The TCR beta chain described here comes from a study of blood T cell repertoires in COVID-19. Study overall: Both acute and convalescent COVID-19 samples were obtained from the United States, Italy and Spain. The analysed material was cDNA or gDNA that came from T cells, B-cell-depleted T cells, or PBMCs.

This clone was detected only once. As originally analysed: For nucleated cells, counts were estimated from reference gene primer amplification. TCRdb's copy holds only in-frame clones and misses some; the assay was immunoSEQ multiplex PCR. Clone size and V and J calls were adopted from that table, with D and trimming inferred from the DNA. The sample lists roughly 200,000 clones, about 78% seen once, with around 8.9% in the top ten. V lost 1 base and J lost 6, with 3 bases in between. Germline values: CDR1 ENHRY, CDR2 SYGVKD. The CDR3 runs 11 residues. The sequencing sample was made of peripheral blood. The chain uses TRBV10-3 and TRBJ1-2; no reliable D call. The clonotype originates from a woman aged 50 to 65 with active or convalescent COVID-19. Here the CDR3 reads CAISELNGYTF. CDR3 bases: TGTGCCATCAGTGAGTTAAATGGCTACACCTTC.